In its sample, the clone carrying this T cell receptor beta chain was seen a few times. MiXCR was used by TCRdb to re-call the PCR reads. The sample holds approximately 15,000 clones, about 22% seen once. The ends were cut back, 3 bases at V and 1 base at J, with 4 bases in the middle. Germline CDR1 reads MNHNS; CDR2 reads SASEGT. The CDR3 totals 13 residues. These data belong to a study of metastatic and nonmetastatic thyroid tumors. Thyroid surgery was preceded by no treatment in any patient. The rearrangement joins TRBV6-1 to TRBJ1-5; D gene ambiguous. The sequence was collected from a female donor with papillary thyroid cancer or a benign thyroid nodule (not recorded which). Some clones in this sample may be carry-over from other donors' samples. Sample: adjacent normal tissue. CDR3 residues: CASSDRSNQPQHF. CDR3 nucleotide sequence: TGTGCCAGCAGTGACAGAAGCAATCAGCCCCAGCATTTT.